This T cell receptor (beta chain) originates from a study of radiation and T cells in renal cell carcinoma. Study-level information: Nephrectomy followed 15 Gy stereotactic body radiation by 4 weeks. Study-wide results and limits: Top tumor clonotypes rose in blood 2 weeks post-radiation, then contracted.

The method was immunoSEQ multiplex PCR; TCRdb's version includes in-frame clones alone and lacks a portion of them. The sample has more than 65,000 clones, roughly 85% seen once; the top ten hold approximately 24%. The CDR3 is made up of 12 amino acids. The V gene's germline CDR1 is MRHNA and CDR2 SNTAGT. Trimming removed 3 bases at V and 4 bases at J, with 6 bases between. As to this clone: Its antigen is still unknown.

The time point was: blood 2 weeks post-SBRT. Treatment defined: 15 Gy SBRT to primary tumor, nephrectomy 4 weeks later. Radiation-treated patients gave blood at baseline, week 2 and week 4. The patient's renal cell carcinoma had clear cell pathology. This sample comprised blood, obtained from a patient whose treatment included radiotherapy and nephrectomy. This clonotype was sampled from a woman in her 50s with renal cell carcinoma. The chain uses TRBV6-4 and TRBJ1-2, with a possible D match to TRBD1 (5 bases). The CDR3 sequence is CASSDTGYGYTF. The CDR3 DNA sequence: TGTGCCAGCAGTGATACAGGCTATGGCTACACCTTC.